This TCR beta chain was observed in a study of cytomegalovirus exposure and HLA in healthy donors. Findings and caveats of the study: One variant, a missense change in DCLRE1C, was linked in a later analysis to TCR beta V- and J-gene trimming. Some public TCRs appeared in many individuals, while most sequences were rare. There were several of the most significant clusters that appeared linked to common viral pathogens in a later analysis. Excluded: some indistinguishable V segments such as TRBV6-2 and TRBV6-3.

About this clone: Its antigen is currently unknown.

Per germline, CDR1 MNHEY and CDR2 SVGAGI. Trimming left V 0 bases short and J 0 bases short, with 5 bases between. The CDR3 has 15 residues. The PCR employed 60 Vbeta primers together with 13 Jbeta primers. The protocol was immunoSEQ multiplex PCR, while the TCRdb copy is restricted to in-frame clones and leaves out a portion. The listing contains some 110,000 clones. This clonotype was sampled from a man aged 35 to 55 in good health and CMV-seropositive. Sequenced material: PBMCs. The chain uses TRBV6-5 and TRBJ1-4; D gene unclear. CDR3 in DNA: TGTGCCAGCAGTTACTCAGAGACAACTAATGAAAAACTGTTTTTT. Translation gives CASSYSETTNEKLFF.